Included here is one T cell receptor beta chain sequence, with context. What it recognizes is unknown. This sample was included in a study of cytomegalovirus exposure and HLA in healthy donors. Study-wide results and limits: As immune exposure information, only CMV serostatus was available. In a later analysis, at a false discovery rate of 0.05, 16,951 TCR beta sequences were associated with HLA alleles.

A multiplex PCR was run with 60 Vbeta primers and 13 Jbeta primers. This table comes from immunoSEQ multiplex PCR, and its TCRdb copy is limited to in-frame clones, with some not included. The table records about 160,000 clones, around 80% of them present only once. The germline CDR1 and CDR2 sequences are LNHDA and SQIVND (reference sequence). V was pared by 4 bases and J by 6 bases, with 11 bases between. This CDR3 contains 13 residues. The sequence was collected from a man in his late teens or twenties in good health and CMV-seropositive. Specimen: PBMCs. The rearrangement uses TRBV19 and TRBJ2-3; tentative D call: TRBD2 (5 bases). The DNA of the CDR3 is TGTGCCAGTAGTAATAGCGCGGACGATACGCAGTATTTT. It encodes CASSNSADDTQYF.